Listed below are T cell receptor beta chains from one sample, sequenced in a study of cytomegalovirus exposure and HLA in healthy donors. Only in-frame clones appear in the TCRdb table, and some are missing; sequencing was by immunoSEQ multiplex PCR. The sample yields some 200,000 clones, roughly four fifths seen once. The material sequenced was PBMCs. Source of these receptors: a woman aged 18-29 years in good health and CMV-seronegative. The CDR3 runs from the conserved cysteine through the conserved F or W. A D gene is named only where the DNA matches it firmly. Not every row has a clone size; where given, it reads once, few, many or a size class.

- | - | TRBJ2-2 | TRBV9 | CASSVAGSSANTGELFF | TGTGCCAGCAGCGTAGCCGGTTCGTCCGCGAACACCGGGGAGCTGTTTTTT
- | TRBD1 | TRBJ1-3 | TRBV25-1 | CASSEYYGTGFGGNTIYF | TGTGCCAGCAGTGAATATTACGGGACAGGGTTTGGTGGAAACACCATATATTTT
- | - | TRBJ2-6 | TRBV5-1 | CASSLMDRAGANVLTF | TGCGCCAGCAGCTTAATGGACAGAGCTGGGGCCAACGTCCTGACTTTC
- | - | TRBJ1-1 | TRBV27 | CASSLTSNTEAFF | TGTGCCAGCAGTTTAACTTCTAACACTGAAGCTTTCTTT
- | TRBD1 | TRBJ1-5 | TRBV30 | CAWSSSTGWDQPQHF | TGTGCCTGGAGTTCCTCGACAGGGTGGGATCAGCCCCAGCATTTT
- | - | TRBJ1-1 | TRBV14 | CASSQDLVNTEAFF | TGTGCCAGCAGCCAAGATCTTGTGAACACTGAAGCTTTCTTT
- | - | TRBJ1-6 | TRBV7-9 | CASSLVDRNSPLHF | TGTGCCAGCAGCTTAGTTGACAGGAATTCACCCCTCCACTTT
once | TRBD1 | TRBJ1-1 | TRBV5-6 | CASRPPGTGGFHEASF | TGTGCCAGCAGGCCACCCGGGACAGGTGGGTTCCATGAAGCTTCCTTT
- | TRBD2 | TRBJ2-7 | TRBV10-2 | CASRGLAADEQYF | TGCGCCAGCCGGGGACTAGCGGCCGACGAGCAGTACTTC
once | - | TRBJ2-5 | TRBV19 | CASSIDHGPGGGQYF | TGTGCCAGCAGTATAGATCACGGCCCCGGGGGTGGCCAGTACTTC
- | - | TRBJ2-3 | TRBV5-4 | CASRGRGTDTQYF | TGTGCCAGCAGAGGCAGGGGAACAGATACGCAGTATTTT
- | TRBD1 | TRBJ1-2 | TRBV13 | CASSLEGQAKSEYGYTF | TGTGCCAGCAGCTTAGAGGGACAGGCCAAGTCGGAGTATGGCTACACCTTC
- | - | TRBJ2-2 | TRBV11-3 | CASSHNMGGIGELFF | TGTGCCAGCAGCCACAACATGGGGGGTATCGGGGAGCTGTTTTTT
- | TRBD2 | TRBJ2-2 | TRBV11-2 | CASSPHSGRYYTGELFF | TGTGCCAGCAGCCCTCATAGCGGGAGATATTACACCGGGGAGCTGTTTTTT
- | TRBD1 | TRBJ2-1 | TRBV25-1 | CASSSKTGWKQFF | TGTGCCAGCAGTTCAAAGACAGGGTGGAAGCAGTTCTTC
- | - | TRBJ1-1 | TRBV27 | CASSLSPGHLNTEAFF | TGTGCCAGCAGTTTATCCCCGGGACACTTGAACACTGAAGCTTTCTTT
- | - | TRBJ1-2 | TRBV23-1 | CASSSPRGDGYTF | TGCGCCAGCAGTTCCCCCCGGGGGGATGGCTACACCTTC
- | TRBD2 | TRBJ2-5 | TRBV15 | CATSGPGGNQYF | TGTGCCACCAGCGGGCCGGGAGGGAATCAGTACTTC
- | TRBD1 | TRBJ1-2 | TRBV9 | CASSVGTGANYGYTF | TGTGCCAGCAGCGTCGGGACAGGGGCTAACTATGGCTACACCTTC
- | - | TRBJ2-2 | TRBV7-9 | CASSLNRDYTGELFF | TGTGCCAGCAGCTTAAACAGGGATTACACCGGGGAGCTGTTTTTT
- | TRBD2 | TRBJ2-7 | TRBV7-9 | CSSSPGGREQYF | TGTTCCAGCAGTCCGGGAGGACGCGAGCAGTACTTC
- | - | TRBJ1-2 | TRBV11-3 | CASSPRTGKDTF | TGTGCCAGCAGCCCCCGGACGGGGAAGGACACCTTC
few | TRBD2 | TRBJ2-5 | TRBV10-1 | CASSESAGRGETQYF | TGCGCCAGCAGTGAGTCAGCGGGGCGCGGGGAGACCCAGTACTTC
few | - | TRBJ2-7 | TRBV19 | CASSNSAGITYEQYF | TGTGCCAGTAGCAACTCTGCCGGGATCACCTACGAGCAGTACTTC
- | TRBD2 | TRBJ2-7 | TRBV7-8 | CASSLLVTAGVVLEQYF | TGTGCCAGCAGCTTATTGGTAACGGCGGGAGTAGTTCTCGAGCAGTACTTC
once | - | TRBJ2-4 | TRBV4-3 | CASSQDRVDLAKNIQYF | TGCGCCAGCAGCCAAGATCGTGTAGATCTAGCCAAAAACATTCAGTACTTC
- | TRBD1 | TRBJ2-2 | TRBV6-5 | CASSRDRGLTGELFF | TGTGCCAGCAGTCGGGACAGGGGGCTAACCGGGGAGCTGTTTTTT
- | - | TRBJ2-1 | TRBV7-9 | CASSLGGGPLGTNEQFF | TGTGCCAGCAGCTTAGGGGGAGGCCCCCTCGGTACAAATGAGCAGTTCTTC
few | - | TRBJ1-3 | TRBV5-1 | CASSRGLNSGNTIYF | TGCGCCAGCAGCCGCGGACTGAACTCTGGAAACACCATATATTTT
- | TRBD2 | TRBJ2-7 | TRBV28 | CASSVTGTSGSQSPYEQYF | TGTGCCAGCAGTGTTACCGGGACTAGCGGATCCCAGTCTCCCTACGAGCAGTACTTC
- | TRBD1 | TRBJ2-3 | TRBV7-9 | CASSRRDRMVDTQYF | TGTGCCAGCAGCCGCCGGGACAGGATGGTGGATACGCAGTATTTT